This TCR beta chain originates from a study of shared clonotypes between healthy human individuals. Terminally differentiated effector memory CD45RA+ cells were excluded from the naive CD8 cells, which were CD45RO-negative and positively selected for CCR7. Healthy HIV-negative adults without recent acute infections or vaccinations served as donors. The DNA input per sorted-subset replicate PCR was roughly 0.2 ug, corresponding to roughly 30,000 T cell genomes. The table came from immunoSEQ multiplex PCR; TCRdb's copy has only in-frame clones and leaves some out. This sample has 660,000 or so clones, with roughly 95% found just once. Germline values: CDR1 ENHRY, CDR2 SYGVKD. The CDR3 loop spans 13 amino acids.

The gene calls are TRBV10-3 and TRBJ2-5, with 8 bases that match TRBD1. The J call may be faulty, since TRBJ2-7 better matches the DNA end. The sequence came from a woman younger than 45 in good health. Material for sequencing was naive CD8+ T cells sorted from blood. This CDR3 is CAISDPDRAEQYF. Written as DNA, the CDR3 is TGTGCCATCAGTGACCCGGACAGGGCCGAGCAGTACTTC.